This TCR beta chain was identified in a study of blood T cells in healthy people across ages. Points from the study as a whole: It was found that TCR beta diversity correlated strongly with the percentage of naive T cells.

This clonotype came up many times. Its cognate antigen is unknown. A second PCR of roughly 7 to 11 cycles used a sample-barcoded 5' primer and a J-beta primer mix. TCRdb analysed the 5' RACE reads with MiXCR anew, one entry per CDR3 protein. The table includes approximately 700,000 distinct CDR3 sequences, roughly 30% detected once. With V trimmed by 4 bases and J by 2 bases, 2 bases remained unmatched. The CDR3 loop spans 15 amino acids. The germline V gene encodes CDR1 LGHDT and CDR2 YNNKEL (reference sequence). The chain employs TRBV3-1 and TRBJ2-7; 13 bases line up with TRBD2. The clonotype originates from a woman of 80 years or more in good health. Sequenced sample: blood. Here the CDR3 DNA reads TGTGCCAGCAGCCCAACTAGCGGGGGGGCCTACGAGCAGTACTTC. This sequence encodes CASSPTSGGAYEQYF.